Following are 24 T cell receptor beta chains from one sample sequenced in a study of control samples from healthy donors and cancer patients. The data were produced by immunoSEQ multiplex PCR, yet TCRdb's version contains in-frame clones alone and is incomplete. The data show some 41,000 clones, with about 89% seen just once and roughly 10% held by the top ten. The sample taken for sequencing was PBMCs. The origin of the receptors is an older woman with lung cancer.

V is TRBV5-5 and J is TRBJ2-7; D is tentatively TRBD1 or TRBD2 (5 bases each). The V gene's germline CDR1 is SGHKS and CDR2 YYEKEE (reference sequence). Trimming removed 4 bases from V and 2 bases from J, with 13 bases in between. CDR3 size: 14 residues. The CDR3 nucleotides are TGTGCCAGCAGCCCCGGGACGGTCGCCTACGAGCAGTACTTC. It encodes CASSPGTVAYEQYF.

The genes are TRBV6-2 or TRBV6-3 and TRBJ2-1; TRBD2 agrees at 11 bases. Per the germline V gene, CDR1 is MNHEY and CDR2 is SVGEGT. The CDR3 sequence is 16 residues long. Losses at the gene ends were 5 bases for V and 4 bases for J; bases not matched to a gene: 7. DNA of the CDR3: TGTGCCAGCAGTGATCCGGGACTAGCGGTATACAATGAGCAGTTCTTC. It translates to CASSDPGLAVYNEQFF.

The CDR3 DNA follows: TGTGCCAGCAGCTTAGGGCAGGGCGCAGATACGCAGTATTTT. Its translation: CASSLGQGADTQYF. The V gene is TRBV11-3, the J gene TRBJ2-3; tentatively, D is TRBD1 (5 bases). Germline V gene data show CDR1 as SGHNT and CDR2 as YENEEA. The V and J ends lost 1 base and 4 bases respectively, with 9 bases between them. This CDR3 is 14 amino acids long.

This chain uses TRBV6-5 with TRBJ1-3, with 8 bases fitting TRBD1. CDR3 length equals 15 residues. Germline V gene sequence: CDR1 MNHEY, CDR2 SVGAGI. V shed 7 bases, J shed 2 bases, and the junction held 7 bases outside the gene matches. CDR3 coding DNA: TGTGCCAGCACGAGACAGGGGTGGGCTGGAAACACCATATATTTT. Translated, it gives CASTRQGWAGNTIYF.

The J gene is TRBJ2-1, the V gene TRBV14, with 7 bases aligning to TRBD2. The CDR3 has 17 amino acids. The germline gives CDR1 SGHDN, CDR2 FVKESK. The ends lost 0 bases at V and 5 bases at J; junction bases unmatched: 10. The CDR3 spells CASSQERSSGANNEQFF. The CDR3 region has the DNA TGTGCCAGCAGCCAAGAGCGTTCGAGCGGGGCTAACAATGAGCAGTTCTTC.

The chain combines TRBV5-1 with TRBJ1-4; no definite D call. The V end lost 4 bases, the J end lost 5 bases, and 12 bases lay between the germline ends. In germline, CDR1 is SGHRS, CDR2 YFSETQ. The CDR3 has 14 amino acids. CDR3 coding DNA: TGCGCCAGCAGCAACGGACGGAAAAATGAAAAACTGTTTTTT. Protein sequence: CASSNGRKNEKLFF.

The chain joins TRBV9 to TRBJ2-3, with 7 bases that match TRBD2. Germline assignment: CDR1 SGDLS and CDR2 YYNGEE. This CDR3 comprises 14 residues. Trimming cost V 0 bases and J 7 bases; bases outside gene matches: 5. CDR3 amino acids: CASSVAAGMNTQYF. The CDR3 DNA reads TGTGCCAGCAGCGTAGCAGCGGGAATGAATACGCAGTATTTT.

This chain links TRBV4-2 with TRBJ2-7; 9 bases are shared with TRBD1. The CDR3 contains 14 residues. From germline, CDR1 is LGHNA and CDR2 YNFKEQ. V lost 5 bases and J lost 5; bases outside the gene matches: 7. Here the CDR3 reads CASSSGQGSNEQYF. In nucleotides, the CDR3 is TGTGCCAGCAGCTCGGGACAGGGAAGCAACGAGCAGTACTTC.

This chain's CDR3 is CASSERNSPSQFF. The CDR3, as DNA: TGTGCCAGTAGCGAAAGGAACTCCCCTTCGCAGTTCTTC. The V gene is TRBV19, the J gene TRBJ2-1, with D unresolved. The CDR3 is 13 amino acids. In germline, CDR1 is LNHDA, CDR2 SQIVND (reference sequence). Between the trimmed V and J ends, which lost 6 bases and 12 bases, there was a span of 18 bases.

The CDR3 nucleotides are TGTGCCAGCAGCCAACGACTAGCGGGAGCCCTTGTAGTGAATGAGCAGTTCTTC. Its translation: CASSQRLAGALVVNEQFF. The chain joins TRBV7-2 to TRBJ2-1, with 12 nucleotides matching TRBD2. V dropped 5 bases and J dropped 7; count of bases not matched to a gene: 15. CDR1 and CDR2 (germline): SGHTA, FQGNSA. The CDR3 is made up of 18 amino acids. The full variable domain, its missing parts supplied by reference TRBV7-2 and TRBJ2-1, is GAGVSQSPSNKVTEKGKDVELRCDPISGHTALYWYRQSLGQGLEFLIYFQGNSAPDKSGLPSDRFSAERTGGSVSTLTIQRTQQEDSAVYLCASSQRLAGALVVNEQFFGPGTRLTVL.

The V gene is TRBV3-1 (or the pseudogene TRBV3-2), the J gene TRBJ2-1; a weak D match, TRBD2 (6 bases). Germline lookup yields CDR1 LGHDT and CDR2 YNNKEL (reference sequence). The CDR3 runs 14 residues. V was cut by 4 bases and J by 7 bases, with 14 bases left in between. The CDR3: CASSLSSAGNEQFF. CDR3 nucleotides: TGTGCCAGCAGCCTAAGTTCGGCGGGGAATGAGCAGTTCTTC.

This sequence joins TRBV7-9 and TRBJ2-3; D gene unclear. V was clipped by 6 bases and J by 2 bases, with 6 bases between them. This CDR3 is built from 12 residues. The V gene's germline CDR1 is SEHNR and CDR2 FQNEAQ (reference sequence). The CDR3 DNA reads TGTGCCAGCAGGGATTTCACAGATACGCAGTATTTT. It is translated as CASRDFTDTQYF.

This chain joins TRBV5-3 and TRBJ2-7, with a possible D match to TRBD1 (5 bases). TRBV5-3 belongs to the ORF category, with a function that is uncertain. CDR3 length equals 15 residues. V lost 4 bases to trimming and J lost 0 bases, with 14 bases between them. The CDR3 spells CARSDWDDSSYEQYF. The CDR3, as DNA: TGTGCCAGAAGCGATTGGGATGACAGCTCCTACGAGCAGTACTTC.

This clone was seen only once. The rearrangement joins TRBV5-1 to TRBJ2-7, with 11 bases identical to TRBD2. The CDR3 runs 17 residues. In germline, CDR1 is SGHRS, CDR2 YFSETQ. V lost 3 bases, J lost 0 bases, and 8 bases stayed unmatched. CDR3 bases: TGCGCCAGCAGCTGGGCACCGGGACTAGCGGACTCCTACGAGCAGTACTTC. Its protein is CASSWAPGLADSYEQYF. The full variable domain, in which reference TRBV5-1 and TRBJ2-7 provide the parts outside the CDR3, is KAGVTQTPRYLIKTRGQQVTLSCSPISGHRSVSWYQQTPGQGLQFLFEYFSETQRNKGNFPGRFSGRQFSNSRSEMNVSTLELGDSALYLCASSWAPGLADSYEQYFGPGTRLTVT.

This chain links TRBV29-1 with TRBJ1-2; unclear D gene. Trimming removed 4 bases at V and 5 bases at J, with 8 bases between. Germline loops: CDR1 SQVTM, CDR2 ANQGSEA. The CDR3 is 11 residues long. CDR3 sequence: CSVGLTYGYTF. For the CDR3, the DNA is TGCAGCGTTGGCTTGACTTATGGCTACACCTTC. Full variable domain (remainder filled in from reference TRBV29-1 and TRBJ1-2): SAVISQKPSRDICQRGTSLTIQCQVDSQVTMMFWYRQQPGQSLTLIATANQGSEATYESGFVIDKFPISRPNLTFSTLTVSNMSPEDSSIYLCSVGLTYGYTFGSGTRLTVV.

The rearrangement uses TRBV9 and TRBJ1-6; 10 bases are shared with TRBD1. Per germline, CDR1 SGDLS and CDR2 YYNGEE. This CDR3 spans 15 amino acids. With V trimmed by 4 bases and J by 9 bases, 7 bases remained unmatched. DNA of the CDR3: TGTGCCAGCAGCCGGGGGGACAGGGGAGTTTCACCCCTCCACTTT. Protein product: CASSRGDRGVSPLHF. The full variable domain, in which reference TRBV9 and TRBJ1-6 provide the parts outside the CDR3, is DSGVTQTPKHLITATGQRVTLRCSPRSGDLSVYWYQQSLDQGLQFLIQYYNGEERAKGNILERFSAQQFPDLHSELNLSSLELGDSALYFCASSRGDRGVSPLHFGNGTRLTVT.

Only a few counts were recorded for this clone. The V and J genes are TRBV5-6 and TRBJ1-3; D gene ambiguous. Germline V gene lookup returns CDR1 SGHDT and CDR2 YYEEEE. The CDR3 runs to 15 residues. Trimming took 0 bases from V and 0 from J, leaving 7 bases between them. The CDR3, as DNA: TGTGCCAGCAGCTTGGCGGCAGTCTCTGGAAACACCATATATTTT. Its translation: CASSLAAVSGNTIYF.

Here the CDR3 reads CATSDSGRHNEQFF. As DNA, the CDR3 is TGTGCCACCAGTGATTCGGGACGACACAATGAGCAGTTCTTC. The chain uses TRBV24-1 and TRBJ2-1; D possibly uses TRBD1 or TRBD2 (5 bases each). The V end was cut by 2 bases, the J end by 5 bases, with 9 bases between. This CDR3 spans 14 amino acids. Per germline, CDR1 KGHDR and CDR2 SFDVKD.

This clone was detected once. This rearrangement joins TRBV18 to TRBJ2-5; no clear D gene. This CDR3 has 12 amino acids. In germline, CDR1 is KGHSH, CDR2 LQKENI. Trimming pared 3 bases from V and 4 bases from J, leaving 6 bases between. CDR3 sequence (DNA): TGTGCCAGCTCACCCGTGGGAGAGACCCAGTACTTC. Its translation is CASSPVGETQYF.

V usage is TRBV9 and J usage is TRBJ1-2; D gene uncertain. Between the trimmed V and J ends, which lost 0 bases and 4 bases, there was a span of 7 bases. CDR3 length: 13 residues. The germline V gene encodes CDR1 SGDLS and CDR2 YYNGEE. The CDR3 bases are TGTGCCAGCAGCGTAGACGGCGGCTATGGCTACACCTTC. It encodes CASSVDGGYGYTF.

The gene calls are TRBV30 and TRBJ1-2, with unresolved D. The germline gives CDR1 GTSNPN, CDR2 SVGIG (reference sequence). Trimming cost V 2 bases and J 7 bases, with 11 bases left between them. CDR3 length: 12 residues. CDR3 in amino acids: CAWSQTSGGYTF. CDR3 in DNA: TGTGCCTGGAGTCAGACCTCGGGTGGCTACACCTTC.

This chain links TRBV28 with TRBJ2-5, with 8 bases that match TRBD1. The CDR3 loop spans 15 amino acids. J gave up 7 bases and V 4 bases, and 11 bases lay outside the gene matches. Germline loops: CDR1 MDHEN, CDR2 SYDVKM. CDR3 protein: CASSSTPGQGGTQYF. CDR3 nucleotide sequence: TGTGCCAGCAGTTCGACCCCCGGACAGGGAGGGACCCAGTACTTC.

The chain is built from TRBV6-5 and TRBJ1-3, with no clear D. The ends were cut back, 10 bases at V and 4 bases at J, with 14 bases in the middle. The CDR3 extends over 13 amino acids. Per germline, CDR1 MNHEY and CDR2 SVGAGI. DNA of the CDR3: TGTGCCACCGGAGGAGTCGCCGGAAACACCATATATTTT. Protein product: CATGGVAGNTIYF.

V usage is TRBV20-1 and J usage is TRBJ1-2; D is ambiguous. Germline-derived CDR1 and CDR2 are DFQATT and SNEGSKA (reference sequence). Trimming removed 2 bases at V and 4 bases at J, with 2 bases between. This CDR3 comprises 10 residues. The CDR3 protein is CSARLYGYTF. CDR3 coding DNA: TGCAGTGCTAGACTCTATGGCTACACCTTC.